Given below is one TCR beta chain in context. The antigen is not known. The CDR3 sequence is 13 residues long. V was clipped by 4 bases and J by 1 base, with 10 bases between them. Germline V gene lookup returns CDR1 SQVTM and CDR2 ANQGSEA. Sequenced by immunoSEQ multiplex PCR; TCRdb stores in-frame clones only, minus some. Of roughly 74,000 clones in the sample, around 87% were seen once. This sample is drawn from a study of OX40 agonist ivuxolimab in advanced cancers. Study-level information: Past anti-PD-1, anti-PD-L1 or anti-CTLA-4 therapy was accepted, and 40% to 50% had received some.

Study-level results: On average, CD8+ T cells had more expanded clones than CD4+.

The material was CD4+ or CD8+ T cells sorted from blood, obtained in a trial of the OX40 agonist ivuxolimab. The source is an adult with an advanced solid tumor such as melanoma, head and neck, liver or kidney cancer. This chain uses TRBV29-1 with TRBJ1-1; D ambiguous. The CDR3 here is CSVGVISNTEAFF. CDR3 DNA sequence: TGCAGCGTTGGTGTTATTTCGAACACTGAAGCTTTCTTT.